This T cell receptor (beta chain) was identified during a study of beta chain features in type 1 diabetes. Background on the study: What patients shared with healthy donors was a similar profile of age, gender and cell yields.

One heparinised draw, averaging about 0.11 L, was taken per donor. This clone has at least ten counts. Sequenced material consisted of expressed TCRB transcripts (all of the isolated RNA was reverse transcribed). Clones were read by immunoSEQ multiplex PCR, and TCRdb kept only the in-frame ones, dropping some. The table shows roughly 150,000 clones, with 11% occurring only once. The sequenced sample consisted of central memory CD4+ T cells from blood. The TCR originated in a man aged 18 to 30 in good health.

This CDR3 reads CASSVDWDFYNEQFF. The DNA of the CDR3 is TGTGCCAGCAGCGTAGATTGGGACTTTTACAATGAGCAGTTCTTC. The chain is built from TRBV9 and TRBJ2-1; D possibly corresponds to TRBD2 (6 bases). This CDR3 spans 15 amino acids. CDR1 SGDLS and CDR2 YYNGEE come from the germline V gene. Trimming took 0 bases from V and 4 from J, leaving 11 bases between them.